Included here is one T cell receptor beta chain sequence, with context. Its antigen remains unidentified. This entry comes from a study of OX40 agonist ivuxolimab in advanced cancers. Study overall: Hepatocellular carcinoma, melanoma, renal cell or head and neck cancer affected the dose-escalation patients. Study findings and constraints: On average, CD8+ T cells had more expanded clones than CD4+.

Sequencing was performed with immunoSEQ multiplex PCR; in TCRdb, only in-frame clones are kept and a portion is missing. The repertoire holds about 33,000 clones, with about three quarters as singletons. Germline V gene sequence: CDR1 MDHEN, CDR2 SYDVKM. V trimming: 4 bases; J trimming: 1 base; junction bases outside the gene matches: 12. The CDR3 is made up of 17 amino acids. This receptor was taken from an adult with an advanced solid tumor such as melanoma, head and neck, liver or kidney cancer. J is TRBJ1-1 and V is TRBV28; 7 bases are a match to TRBD1. The starting material was CD4+ or CD8+ T cells sorted from blood, obtained in a trial of the OX40 agonist ivuxolimab. CDR3: CASSSHRGDSKNTEAFF. The CDR3 DNA sequence: TGTGCCAGCAGTTCCCATAGAGGGGACAGTAAGAACACTGAAGCTTTCTTT.